This T cell receptor (beta chain) stems from a study of OX40 agonist ivuxolimab in advanced cancers. Study information: Each patient was given ivuxolimab into a vein every 2 weeks, at 0.01 to 10 mg/kg. A diagnosis of hepatocellular carcinoma, melanoma, renal cell or head and neck cancer was present in dose-escalation patients. Broader study findings: Researchers report that CD8+ T cells had, on average, more expanded clones than CD4+.

A remark on this clone: The antigen is undetermined.

Trimming took 10 bases from V and 0 from J, leaving 21 bases between them. The germline V gene encodes CDR1 MRHNA and CDR2 SNTAGT. This CDR3 is 16 amino acids long. Profiled with immunoSEQ multiplex PCR; TCRdb holds only in-frame clones, not every one. The data contain 100,000 to 120,000 clones, 85% to 95% of them singletons. The receptor was isolated from an adult with an advanced solid tumor such as melanoma, head and neck, liver or kidney cancer. V usage is TRBV6-4 and J usage is TRBJ1-2, with D unclear. This specimen was CD4+ or CD8+ T cells sorted from blood, taken in a trial of the OX40 agonist ivuxolimab. Here the CDR3 reads CATRVRFLSANYGYTF. DNA of the CDR3: TGTGCCACCCGCGTGCGGTTTCTGTCCGCTAACTATGGCTACACCTTC.